A single sample gave rise to the 32 T cell receptor beta chains below, sequenced in a study of blood T cell repertoires in COVID-19. Clones were read by immunoSEQ multiplex PCR, and TCRdb kept only the in-frame ones, dropping some. The sample has approximately 170,000 clones, more than 80% seen once. Specimen: peripheral blood. These receptors all stem from an older woman with COVID-19, enrolled during active disease.

The chain uses TRBV6-5 and TRBJ1-1, with unresolved D. The CDR3 totals 13 residues. V was trimmed by 7 bases and J by 3 bases, leaving 12 bases between them. Germline CDR1 MNHEY, CDR2 SVGAGI. The CDR3 bases are TGTGCCAGCATTATACCGGGGTACACTGAAGCTTTCTTT. Translation gives CASIIPGYTEAFF.

The V gene is TRBV21-1, the J gene TRBJ1-5. TRBV21-1 is a pseudogene locus. The CDR3 runs to 17 residues. The CDR3 DNA reads TGTGCCAGCAGCAAAGTGGGGTCAGACTATAGCAATCAGCCCCAGCATTTT. Protein product: CASSKVGSDYSNQPQHF.

The chain uses TRBV6-2 or TRBV6-3 and TRBJ2-1; 7 bases fit TRBD1. V dropped 5 bases and J dropped 3; count of bases not matched to a gene: 4. Looked up from germline, CDR1 is MNHEY and CDR2 is SVGEGT. The CDR3 runs 14 residues. CDR3 protein: CASSRDRVYNEQFF. For the CDR3, the DNA is TGTGCCAGCAGTCGGGACAGAGTCTACAATGAGCAGTTCTTC.

The chain uses TRBV19 and TRBJ1-6; 7 nucleotides agree with TRBD1. Losses at the gene ends were 6 bases for V and 0 bases for J; bases not matched to a gene: 5. Germline values: CDR1 LNHDA, CDR2 SQIVND (reference sequence). This CDR3 region has 16 residues. In DNA, the CDR3 is TGTGCCAGTAGCGTCAGGGACAGCTCCTATAATTCACCCCTCCACTTT. As protein: CASSVRDSSYNSPLHF.

This clone appeared a few times. V gene TRBV4-1 combines with J gene TRBJ1-2, with 7 bases fitting TRBD1. Germline CDR1 and CDR2: MGHRA and YSYEKL. J lost 7 bases, V lost 8 bases, and 13 bases had no gene match. CDR3 size: 14 residues. The CDR3 protein is CASRPDRETAGYTF. CDR3 nucleotide sequence: TGCGCCAGCCGACCTGACAGGGAAACGGCTGGCTACACCTTC.

The chain employs TRBV7-6 and TRBJ1-2, with D hard to call. Germline V gene sequence: CDR1 SGHVS, CDR2 FNYEAQ. The V end was cut by 1 base, the J end by 7 bases, with 10 bases between. The CDR3 spans 13 residues. The CDR3 DNA is TGTGCCAGCAGCTTAGGGGCAGAGAGTGGCTACACCTTC. Translated: CASSLGAESGYTF.

The rearrangement joins TRBV5-6 to TRBJ1-1, with a tentative D call TRBD1 (6 bases). Trimming took 4 bases from V and 7 from J, leaving 11 bases between them. The germline V gene encodes CDR1 SGHDT and CDR2 YYEEEE. This CDR3 contains 12 residues. CDR3 sequence: CASSGTHFEAFF. Here the CDR3 DNA reads TGTGCCAGCAGCGGGACACATTTTGAAGCTTTCTTT.

The chain couples TRBV6-6 to TRBJ1-1; possible D gene TRBD1, 5 bases. Germline CDR1 MNHNY, CDR2 SVGAGI (reference sequence). The V and J ends lost 6 bases and 1 base respectively, with 15 bases between them. CDR3 length equals 15 residues. The CDR3 DNA follows: TGTGCCAGCAGCGACACCCAGGGTGAGAACACTGAAGCTTTCTTT. It codes for CASSDTQGENTEAFF.

This clone occurred a few times. One end of the junction fails to match germline, which may point to a read error. The chain uses TRBV2 and TRBJ1-5; unclear D gene. The CDR3 length is 15 residues. In germline, CDR1 is SNHLY, CDR2 FYNNEI. CDR3 sequence: CASSEIDFSNQSQHF. The CDR3 coding sequence is TGTGCCAGCAGTGAAATAGACTTTAGCAATCAGTCCCAGCATTTT.

This chain links TRBV19 with TRBJ1-6; 8 bases are shared with TRBD1. The CDR3 loop spans 16 amino acids. The germline gives CDR1 LNHDA, CDR2 SQIVND (reference sequence). V was pared by 2 bases and J by 8 bases, with 8 bases of the junction left unmatched. The CDR3: CASSITQGAFDSPLHF. CDR3 sequence (DNA): TGTGCCAGTAGTATAACGCAGGGGGCCTTCGATTCACCCCTCCACTTT.

The chain links TRBV11-3 to TRBJ2-5, with 15 nucleotides matching TRBD2. V lost 4 bases, J lost 3 bases, and 6 bases stayed unmatched. Germline lookup yields CDR1 SGHNT and CDR2 YENEEA. This CDR3 is built from 17 residues. The CDR3 loop is CASSSGLAGGPEETQYF. CDR3 in DNA: TGTGCCAGCAGCTCCGGACTAGCGGGGGGGCCGGAAGAGACCCAGTACTTC. The full variable domain, with the rest looked up from reference TRBV11-3 and TRBJ2-5, is EAGVVQSPRYKIIEKKQPVAFWCNPISGHNTLYWYLQNLGQGPELLIRYENEEAVDDSQLPKDRFSAERLKGVDSTLKIQPAELGDSAVYLCASSSGLAGGPEETQYFGPGTRLLVL.

The chain carries TRBV27 and TRBJ2-3, with 10 positions matching TRBD2. This CDR3 is 15 amino acids long. The V gene end was trimmed by 0 bases and the J gene end by 8 bases; junction bases not matched to a gene: 5. Germline V gives CDR1 MNHEY, CDR2 SMNVEV (reference sequence). This CDR3 reads CASSLSSGGKGTQYF. The CDR3 bases are TGTGCCAGCAGTTTATCTAGCGGGGGGAAGGGTACGCAGTATTTT.

The chain employs TRBV9 and TRBJ2-3; D possibly corresponds to TRBD1 (6 bases). The CDR3 is made up of 15 amino acids. The germline V gene has CDR1 SGDLS and CDR2 YYNGEE. Trimming removed 3 bases from V and 3 bases from J, with 14 bases in between. The CDR3 DNA is TGTGCCAGCAGCGACCAGGGGTTTTGGACAGATACGCAGTATTTT. It specifies CASSDQGFWTDTQYF.

The chain employs TRBV30 and TRBJ1-2; D gene uncertain. The CDR3 is 11 residues long. V lost 4 bases to trimming and J lost 5 bases, with 8 bases between them. Looked up from germline, CDR1 is GTSNPN and CDR2 is SVGIG (reference sequence). CDR3 residues: CAWKGGYGYTF. The CDR3 coding sequence is TGTGCCTGGAAAGGAGGGTATGGCTACACCTTC. The whole variable domain, filled in from reference TRBV30 and TRBJ1-2, reads SQTIHQWPATLVQPVGSPLSLECTVEGTSNPNLYWYRQAAGRGLQLLFYSVGIGQISSEVPQNLSASRPQDRQFILSSKKLLLSDSGFYLCAWKGGYGYTFGSGTRLTVV.

The chain recombines TRBV15 with TRBJ2-1; 10 bases line up with TRBD2. Germline CDR1 reads LNHNV; CDR2 reads YYDKDF (reference sequence). Unmatched junction bases numbered 11, after V lost 0 bases and J lost 9 bases. The CDR3 has 17 residues. The CDR3 is CATSRDTPGTSVSEQFF. The CDR3 DNA sequence: TGTGCCACCAGCAGAGATACCCCCGGGACTAGCGTCAGTGAGCAGTTCTTC.

The chain has TRBV15 and TRBJ1-6; D is unresolved. The CDR3 extends over 13 amino acids. Deletions cut 3 bases from V and 14 bases from J, with 14 bases between. Germline loops: CDR1 LNHNV, CDR2 YYDKDF (reference sequence). CDR3 sequence (DNA): TGTGCCACCAGCAGGCAACCGAGTTCGGCCCTCCACTTT. Its protein is CATSRQPSSALHF.

CDR3 coding DNA: TGCGCCAGCAGCCAGGGGAGACTGGGTGCTTTCTTT. As protein: CASSQGRLGAFF. The V and J genes are TRBV5-1 and TRBJ1-1, with TRBD1 as a possible D gene (6 bases). Trimming took 4 bases from V and 11 from J, leaving 15 bases between them. This CDR3 contains 12 residues. The germline V gene encodes CDR1 SGHRS and CDR2 YFSETQ.

This clone was detected a few times. The rearrangement uses TRBV29-1 and TRBJ1-3; 8 bases are a match to TRBD1. Germline V gives CDR1 SQVTM, CDR2 ANQGSEA. With V trimmed by 4 bases and J by 4 bases, 3 bases remained unmatched. The CDR3 totals 13 residues. The DNA for the CDR3 is TGCAGCGTTGGACAGGGGAGGGGAAACACCATATATTTT. Its translation is CSVGQGRGNTIYF.

The V gene is TRBV7-3, the J gene TRBJ2-2; D is unclear. The CDR3 is 16 amino acids. Trimming pared 0 bases from V and 6 bases from J, leaving 14 bases between. CDR1 is SGHTA and CDR2 is FQGTGA in the germline V gene. CDR3 coding DNA: TGTGCCAGCAGCTTAACGTTAAGTGCAGGCTCCGGGGAGCTGTTTTTT. It encodes CASSLTLSAGSGELFF.

The chain carries TRBV9 and TRBJ1-1; D is uncertain. The V and J ends lost 0 bases and 4 bases respectively, with 7 bases between them. Germline CDR1 is SGDLS and CDR2 is YYNGEE. The CDR3 covers 13 residues. The CDR3 nucleotides are TGTGCCAGCAGCGTAGGTAGTGGCACTGAAGCTTTCTTT. Its protein is CASSVGSGTEAFF.

The rearrangement uses TRBV11-1 and TRBJ2-5; D is perhaps TRBD1 (5 bases). V gave up 2 bases and J gave up 4 bases, with 8 bases separating them. The CDR3 length is 13 residues. Germline V gene sequence: CDR1 SGHAT, CDR2 FQDESV (reference sequence). CDR3 bases: TGTGCCAGCAGCTTATCAGGGTTAGAGACCCAGTACTTC. Protein product: CASSLSGLETQYF.

The V call is TRBV5-1, the J call TRBJ2-1; 10 bases map to TRBD2. This CDR3 has 14 amino acids. In germline, CDR1 is SGHRS, CDR2 YFSETQ. V lost 7 bases, J lost 6 bases, and 7 bases stayed unmatched. The CDR3 reads CASGDSGGFNEQFF. The CDR3 coding sequence is TGCGCCAGCGGCGATAGCGGGGGGTTCAATGAGCAGTTCTTC.

The chain uses TRBV5-4 and TRBJ2-3, with 12 bases that match TRBD2. Germline V gene sequence: CDR1 SGHNT, CDR2 YYREEE (reference sequence). The CDR3 runs to 18 residues. V lost 1 base, J lost 0 bases, and 6 bases stayed unmatched. CDR3 protein: CASSLRLAGGKSTDTQYF. CDR3 sequence (DNA): TGTGCCAGCAGCTTGCGTCTAGCGGGGGGGAAGAGCACAGATACGCAGTATTTT. Drawing the rest from reference TRBV5-4 and TRBJ2-3, the complete variable domain is ETGVTQSPTHLIKTRGQQVTLRCSSQSGHNTVSWYQQALGQGPQFIFQYYREEENGRGNFPPRFSGLQFPNYSSELNVNALELDDSALYLCASSLRLAGGKSTDTQYFGPGTRLTVL.

The V call is TRBV7-2, the J call TRBJ2-7; maybe TRBD2 (6 bases). The CDR3 sequence is 15 residues long. CDR1 is SGHTA, CDR2 FQGNSA, per germline. Between the trimmed V and J ends, which lost 6 bases and 4 bases, there was a span of 19 bases. The CDR3 loop is CASRPTGGNRYEQYF. CDR3 bases: TGTGCCAGCAGACCGACTGGGGGGAATAGATACGAGCAGTACTTC.

The rearrangement uses TRBV18 and TRBJ1-1, with no clear D. V lost 2 bases and J 6 bases, leaving 10 bases between the germline ends. CDR1 and CDR2 (germline): KGHSH, LQKENI. The CDR3 contains 13 residues. This CDR3 reads CASSPNWQAEAFF. CDR3 sequence (DNA): TGTGCCAGCTCACCAAATTGGCAGGCTGAAGCTTTCTTT. The variable domain in full, with the rest retrieved from reference TRBV18 and TRBJ1-1, is NAGVMQNPRHLVRRRGQEARLRCSPMKGHSHVYWYRQLPEEGLKFMVYLQKENIIDESGMPKERFSAEFPKEGPSILRIQQVVRGDSAAYFCASSPNWQAEAFFGQGTRLTVV.

The chain couples TRBV7-2 to TRBJ2-5; 8 positions agree with TRBD2. The J segment lost 1 base and the V segment lost 4 bases, leaving 8 bases of the junction unmatched. The germline V gene encodes CDR1 SGHTA and CDR2 FQGNSA. The CDR3 runs to 16 residues. DNA for the CDR3: TGTGCCAGCAGCTCCGGAGTAGCGGGGCCCCAAGAGACCCAGTACTTC. Protein: CASSSGVAGPQETQYF. The full variable domain, in which reference TRBV7-2 and TRBJ2-5 provide the parts outside the CDR3, is GAGVSQSPSNKVTEKGKDVELRCDPISGHTALYWYRQSLGQGLEFLIYFQGNSAPDKSGLPSDRFSAERTGGSVSTLTIQRTQQEDSAVYLCASSSGVAGPQETQYFGPGTRLLVL.

The rearrangement uses TRBV19 and TRBJ1-2; D is uncertain. Germline V gene lookup returns CDR1 LNHDA and CDR2 SQIVND (reference sequence). V lost 3 bases and J 3 bases, leaving 11 bases between the germline ends. The CDR3 contains 14 residues. The CDR3 here is CASSIEGADYGYTF. In DNA, the CDR3 is TGTGCCAGTAGTATCGAGGGAGCAGACTATGGCTACACCTTC.

This CDR3 is CASSGDSTGELFF. CDR3 DNA: TGTGCCAGCAGTGGGGACTCCACCGGGGAGCTGTTTTTT. V gene TRBV12-3 or TRBV12-4 combines with J gene TRBJ2-2, with a possible D match to TRBD2 (6 bases). V dropped 5 bases and J dropped 4 bases, with 8 bases sitting between them. The CDR3 spans 13 residues.

The chain employs TRBV7-9 and TRBJ1-2; D might be TRBD1 (5 bases). V shed 7 bases and J shed 8 bases, with 14 bases lying between them. The CDR3 extends over 12 amino acids. Germline V gives CDR1 SEHNR, CDR2 FQNEAQ (reference sequence). The DNA for the CDR3 is TGTGCCAGCACCAGGGTGGGGCACGGCTACACCTTC. This gives the protein CASTRVGHGYTF.

The gene calls are TRBV5-1 and TRBJ1-1, with D unresolved. This CDR3 spans 12 amino acids. Germline loops: CDR1 SGHRS, CDR2 YFSETQ. V gave up 2 bases and J gave up 10 bases, with 12 bases separating them. CDR3 in DNA: TGCGCCAGCAGCTTAAGCGATCGAGTAGCTTTCTTT. It translates to CASSLSDRVAFF.

The chain uses TRBV5-1 and TRBJ1-3, with a tentative D call TRBD1 (5 bases). V was shortened by 3 bases and J by 0 bases, with 13 bases between the two germline ends. Germline values: CDR1 SGHRS, CDR2 YFSETQ. This CDR3 is 16 amino acids long. In nucleotides, the CDR3 is TGCGCCAGCAGCTCCAGACAGCGTACCTCTGGAAACACCATATATTTT. This translates into CASSSRQRTSGNTIYF.

The chain is built from TRBV11-3 and TRBJ2-5; D perhaps matches TRBD1 (7 bases). Germline V gene data show CDR1 as SGHNT and CDR2 as YENEEA. V lost 5 bases and J 5 bases, leaving 18 bases between the germline ends. The CDR3 sequence is 15 residues long. CDR3 loop: CASSNRQGGWETQYF. The CDR3, as DNA: TGTGCCAGCAGCAATAGACAGGGAGGCTGGGAGACCCAGTACTTC.